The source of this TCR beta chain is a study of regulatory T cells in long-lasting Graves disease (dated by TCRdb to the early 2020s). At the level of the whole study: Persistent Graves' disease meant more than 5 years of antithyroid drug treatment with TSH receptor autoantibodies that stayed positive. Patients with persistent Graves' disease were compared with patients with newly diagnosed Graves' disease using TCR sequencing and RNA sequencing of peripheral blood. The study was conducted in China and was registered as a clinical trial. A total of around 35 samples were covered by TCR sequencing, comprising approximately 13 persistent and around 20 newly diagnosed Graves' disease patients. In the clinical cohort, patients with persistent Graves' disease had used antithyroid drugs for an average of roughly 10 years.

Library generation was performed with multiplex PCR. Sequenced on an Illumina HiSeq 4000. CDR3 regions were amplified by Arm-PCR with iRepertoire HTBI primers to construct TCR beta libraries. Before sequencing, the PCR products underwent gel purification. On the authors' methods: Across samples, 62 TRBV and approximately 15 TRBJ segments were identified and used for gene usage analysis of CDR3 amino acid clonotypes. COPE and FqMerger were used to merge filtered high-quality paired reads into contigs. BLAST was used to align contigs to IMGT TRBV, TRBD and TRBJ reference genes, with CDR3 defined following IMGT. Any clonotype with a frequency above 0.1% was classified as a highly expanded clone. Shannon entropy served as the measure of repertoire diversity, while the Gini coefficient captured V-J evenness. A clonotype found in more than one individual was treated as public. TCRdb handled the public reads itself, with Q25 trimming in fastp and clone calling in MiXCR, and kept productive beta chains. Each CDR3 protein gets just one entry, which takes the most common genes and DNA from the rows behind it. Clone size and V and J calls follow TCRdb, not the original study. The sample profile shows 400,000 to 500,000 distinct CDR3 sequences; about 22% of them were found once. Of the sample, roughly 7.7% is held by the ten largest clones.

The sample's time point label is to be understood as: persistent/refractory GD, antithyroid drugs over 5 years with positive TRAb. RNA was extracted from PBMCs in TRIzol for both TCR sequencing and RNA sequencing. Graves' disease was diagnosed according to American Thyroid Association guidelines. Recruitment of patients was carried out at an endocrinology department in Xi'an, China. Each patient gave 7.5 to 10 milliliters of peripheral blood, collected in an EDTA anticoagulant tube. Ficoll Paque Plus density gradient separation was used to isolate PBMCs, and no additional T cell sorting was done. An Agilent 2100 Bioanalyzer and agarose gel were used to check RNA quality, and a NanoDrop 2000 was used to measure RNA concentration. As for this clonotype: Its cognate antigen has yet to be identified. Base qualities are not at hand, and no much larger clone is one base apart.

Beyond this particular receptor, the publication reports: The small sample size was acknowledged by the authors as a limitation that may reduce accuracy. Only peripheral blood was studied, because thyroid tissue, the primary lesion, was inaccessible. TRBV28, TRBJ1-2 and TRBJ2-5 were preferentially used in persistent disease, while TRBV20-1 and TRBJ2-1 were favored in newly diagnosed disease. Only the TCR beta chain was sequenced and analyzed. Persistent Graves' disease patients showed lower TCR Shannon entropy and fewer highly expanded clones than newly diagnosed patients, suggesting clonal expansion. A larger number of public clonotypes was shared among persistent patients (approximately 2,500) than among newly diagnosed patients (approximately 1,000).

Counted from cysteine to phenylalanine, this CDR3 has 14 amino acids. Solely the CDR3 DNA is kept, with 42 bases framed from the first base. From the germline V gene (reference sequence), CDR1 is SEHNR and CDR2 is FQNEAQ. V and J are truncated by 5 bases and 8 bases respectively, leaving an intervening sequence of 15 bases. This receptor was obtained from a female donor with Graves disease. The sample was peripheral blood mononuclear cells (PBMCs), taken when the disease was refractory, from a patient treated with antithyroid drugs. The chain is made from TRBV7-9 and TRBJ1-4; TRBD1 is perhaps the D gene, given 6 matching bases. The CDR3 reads CASSKTGTEEKLFF. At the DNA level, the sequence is TGTGCCAGCAGCAAAACAGGGACCGAAGAAAAACTGTTTTTT.